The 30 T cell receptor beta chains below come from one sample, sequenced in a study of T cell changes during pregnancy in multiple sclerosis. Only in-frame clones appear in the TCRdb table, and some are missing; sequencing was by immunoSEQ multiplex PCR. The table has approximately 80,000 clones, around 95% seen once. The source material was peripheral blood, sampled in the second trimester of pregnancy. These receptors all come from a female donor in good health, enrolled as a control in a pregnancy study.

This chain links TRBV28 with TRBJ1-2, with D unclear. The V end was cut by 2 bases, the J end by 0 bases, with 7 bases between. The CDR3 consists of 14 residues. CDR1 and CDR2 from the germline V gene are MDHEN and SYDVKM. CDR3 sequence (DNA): TGTGCCAGCAGTTTACTGACACCTAACTATGGCTACACCTTC. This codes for CASSLLTPNYGYTF.

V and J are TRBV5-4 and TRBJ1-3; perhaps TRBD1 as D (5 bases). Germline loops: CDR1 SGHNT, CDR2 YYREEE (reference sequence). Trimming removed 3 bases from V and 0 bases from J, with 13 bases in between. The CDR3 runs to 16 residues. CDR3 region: CASSSTQGLSGNTIYF. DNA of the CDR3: TGTGCCAGCAGCTCAACCCAGGGTCTCTCTGGAAACACCATATATTTT.

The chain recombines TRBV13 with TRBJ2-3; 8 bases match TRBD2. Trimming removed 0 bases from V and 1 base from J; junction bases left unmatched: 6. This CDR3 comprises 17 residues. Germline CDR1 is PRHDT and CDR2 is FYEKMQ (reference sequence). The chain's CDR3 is CASSLGSGGRGTDTQYF. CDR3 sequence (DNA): TGTGCCAGCAGCTTAGGGTCGGGGGGGCGGGGCACAGATACGCAGTATTTT.

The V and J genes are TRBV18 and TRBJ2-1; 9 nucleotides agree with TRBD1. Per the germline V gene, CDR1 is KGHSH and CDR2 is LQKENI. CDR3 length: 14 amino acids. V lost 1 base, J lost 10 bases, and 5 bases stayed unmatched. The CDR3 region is CASSPRGQGFEQFF. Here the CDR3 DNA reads TGTGCCAGCTCACCACGGGGACAGGGCTTCGAGCAGTTCTTC.

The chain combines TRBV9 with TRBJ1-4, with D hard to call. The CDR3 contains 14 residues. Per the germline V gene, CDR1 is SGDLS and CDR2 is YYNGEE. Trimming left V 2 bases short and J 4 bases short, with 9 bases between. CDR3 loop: CASSVTGINEKLFF. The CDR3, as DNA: TGTGCCAGCAGCGTCACGGGAATTAATGAAAAACTGTTTTTT.

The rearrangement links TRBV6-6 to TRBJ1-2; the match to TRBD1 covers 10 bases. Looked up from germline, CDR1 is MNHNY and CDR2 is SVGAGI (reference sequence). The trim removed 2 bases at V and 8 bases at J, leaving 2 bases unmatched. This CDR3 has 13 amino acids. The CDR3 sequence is CASSYRTGGGYTF. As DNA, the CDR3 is TGTGCCAGCAGTTACCGGACAGGGGGAGGCTACACCTTC.

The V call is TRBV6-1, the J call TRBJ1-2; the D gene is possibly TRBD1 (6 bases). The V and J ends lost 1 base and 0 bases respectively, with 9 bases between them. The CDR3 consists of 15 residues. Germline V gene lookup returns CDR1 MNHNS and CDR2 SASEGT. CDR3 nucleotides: TGTGCCAGCAGTGAAGTATACAGGGCTAACTATGGCTACACCTTC. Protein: CASSEVYRANYGYTF.

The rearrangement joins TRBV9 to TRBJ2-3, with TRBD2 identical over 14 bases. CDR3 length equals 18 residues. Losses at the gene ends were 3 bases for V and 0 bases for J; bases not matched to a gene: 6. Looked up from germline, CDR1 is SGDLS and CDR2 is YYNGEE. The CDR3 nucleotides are TGTGCCAGCAGCGGGCCGGGACTAGCGGGGGTAAGCACAGATACGCAGTATTTT. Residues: CASSGPGLAGVSTDTQYF.

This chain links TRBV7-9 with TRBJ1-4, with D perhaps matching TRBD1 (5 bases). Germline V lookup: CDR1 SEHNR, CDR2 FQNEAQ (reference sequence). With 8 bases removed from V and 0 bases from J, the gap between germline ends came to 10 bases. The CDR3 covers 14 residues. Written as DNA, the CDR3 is TGTGCCAGCCGGGGGGGTGCAACTAATGAAAAACTGTTTTTT. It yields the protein CASRGGATNEKLFF.

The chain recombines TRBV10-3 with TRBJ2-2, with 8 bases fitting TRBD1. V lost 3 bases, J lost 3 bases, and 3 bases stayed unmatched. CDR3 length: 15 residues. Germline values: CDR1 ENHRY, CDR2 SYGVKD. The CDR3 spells CAISELDRDTGELFF. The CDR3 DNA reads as TGTGCCATCAGTGAATTGGACAGGGACACCGGGGAGCTGTTTTTT.

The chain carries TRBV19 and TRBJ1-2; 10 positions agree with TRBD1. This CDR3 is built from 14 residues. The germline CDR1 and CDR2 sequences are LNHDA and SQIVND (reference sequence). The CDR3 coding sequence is TGTGTAACGCAAGGGGACAGGGGAGACTATGGCTACACCTTC. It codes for CVTQGDRGDYGYTF. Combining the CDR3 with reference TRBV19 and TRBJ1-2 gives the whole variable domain DGGITQSPKYLFRKEGQNVTLSCEQNLNHDAMYWYRQDPGQGLRLIYYSQIVNDFQKGDIAEGYSVSREKKESFPLTVTSAQKNPTAFYLCVTQGDRGDYGYTFGSGTRLTVV.

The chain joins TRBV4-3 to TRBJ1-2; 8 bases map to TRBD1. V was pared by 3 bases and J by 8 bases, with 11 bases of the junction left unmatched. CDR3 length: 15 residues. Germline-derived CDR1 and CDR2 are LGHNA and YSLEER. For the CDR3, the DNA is TGCGCCAGCAGCCAGGACAGGGCCCGCTCCCCCGGCTACACCTTC. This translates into CASSQDRARSPGYTF.

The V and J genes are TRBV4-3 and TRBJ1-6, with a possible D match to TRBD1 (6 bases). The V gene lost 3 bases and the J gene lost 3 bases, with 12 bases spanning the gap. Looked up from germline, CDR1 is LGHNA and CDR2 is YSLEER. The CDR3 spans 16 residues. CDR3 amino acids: CASSQETGIYNSPLHF. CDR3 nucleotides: TGCGCCAGCAGCCAGGAAACAGGGATCTATAATTCACCCCTCCACTTT.

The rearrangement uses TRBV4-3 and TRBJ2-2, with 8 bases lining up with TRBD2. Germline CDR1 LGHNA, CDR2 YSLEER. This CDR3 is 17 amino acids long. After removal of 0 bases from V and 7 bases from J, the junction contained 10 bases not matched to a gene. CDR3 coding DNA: TGCGCCAGCAGCCAAGATTCCGGTAGCGGGGTTTTCGGGGAGCTGTTTTTT. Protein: CASSQDSGSGVFGELFF.

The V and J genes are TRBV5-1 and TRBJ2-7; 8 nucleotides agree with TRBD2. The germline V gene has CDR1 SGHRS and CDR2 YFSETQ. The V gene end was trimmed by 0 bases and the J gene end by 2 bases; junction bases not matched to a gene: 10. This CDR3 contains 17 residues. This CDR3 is CASSLAPIAGPTYEQYF. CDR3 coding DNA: TGCGCCAGCAGCTTGGCGCCTATAGCGGGACCGACCTACGAGCAGTACTTC.

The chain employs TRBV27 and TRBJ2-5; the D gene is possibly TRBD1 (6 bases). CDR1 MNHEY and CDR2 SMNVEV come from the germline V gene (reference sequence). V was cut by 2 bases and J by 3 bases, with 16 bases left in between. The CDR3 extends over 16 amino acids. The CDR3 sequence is CASSLVIVAGEETQYF. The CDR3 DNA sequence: TGTGCCAGCAGTTTAGTTATAGTGGCAGGGGAAGAGACCCAGTACTTC.

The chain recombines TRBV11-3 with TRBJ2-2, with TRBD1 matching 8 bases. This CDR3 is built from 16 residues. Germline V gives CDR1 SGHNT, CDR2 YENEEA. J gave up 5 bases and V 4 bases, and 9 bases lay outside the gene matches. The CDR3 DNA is TGTGCCAGCAGCTCCCTTGAGGACAGGGAGACCGGGGAGCTGTTTTTT. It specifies CASSSLEDRETGELFF.

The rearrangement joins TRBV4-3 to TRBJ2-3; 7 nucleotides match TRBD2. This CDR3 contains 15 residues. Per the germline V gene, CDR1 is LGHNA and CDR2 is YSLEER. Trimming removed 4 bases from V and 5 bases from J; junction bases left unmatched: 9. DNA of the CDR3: TGCGCCAGCAGCCCTCGACTAGCCGAAAAAGATACGCAGTATTTT. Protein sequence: CASSPRLAEKDTQYF.

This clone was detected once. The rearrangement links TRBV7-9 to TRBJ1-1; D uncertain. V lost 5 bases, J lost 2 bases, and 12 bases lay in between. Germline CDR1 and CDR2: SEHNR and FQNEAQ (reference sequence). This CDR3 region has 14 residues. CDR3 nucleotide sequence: TGTGCCAGCAGCGAGGAGGGATTTAACACTGAAGCTTTCTTT. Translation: CASSEEGFNTEAFF.

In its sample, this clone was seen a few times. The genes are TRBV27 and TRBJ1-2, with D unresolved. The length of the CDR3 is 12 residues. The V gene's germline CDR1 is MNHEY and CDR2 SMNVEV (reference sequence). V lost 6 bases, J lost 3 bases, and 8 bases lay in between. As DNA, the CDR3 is TGTGCCAGCAGGTCGGGTGACTATGGCTACACCTTC. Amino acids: CASRSGDYGYTF.

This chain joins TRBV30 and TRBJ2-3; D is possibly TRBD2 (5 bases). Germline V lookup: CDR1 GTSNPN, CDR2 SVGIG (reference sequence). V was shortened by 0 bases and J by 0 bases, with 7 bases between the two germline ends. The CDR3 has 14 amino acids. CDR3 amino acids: CAWSVEVSTDTQYF. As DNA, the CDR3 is TGTGCCTGGAGTGTGGAGGTCAGCACAGATACGCAGTATTTT. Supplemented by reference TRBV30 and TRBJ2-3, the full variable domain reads SQTIHQWPATLVQPVGSPLSLECTVEGTSNPNLYWYRQAAGRGLQLLFYSVGIGQISSEVPQNLSASRPQDRQFILSSKKLLLSDSGFYLCAWSVEVSTDTQYFGPGTRLTVL.

In DNA form, the CDR3 reads TGTGCCAGCCAGGAGAACACTGAAGCTTTCTTT. It is translated as CASQENTEAFF. The chain links TRBV6-5 to TRBJ1-1; the D is unclear. This CDR3 comprises 11 residues. V lost 8 bases and J lost 1, with 5 bases in between. The germline CDR1 and CDR2 sequences are MNHEY and SVGAGI.

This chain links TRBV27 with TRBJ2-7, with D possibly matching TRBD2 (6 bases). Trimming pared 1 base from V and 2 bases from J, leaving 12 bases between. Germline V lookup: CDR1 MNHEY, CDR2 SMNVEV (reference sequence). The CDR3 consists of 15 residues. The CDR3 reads CASSLFFGGTYEQYF. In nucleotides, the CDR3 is TGTGCCAGCAGTTTATTTTTCGGGGGAACCTACGAGCAGTACTTC.

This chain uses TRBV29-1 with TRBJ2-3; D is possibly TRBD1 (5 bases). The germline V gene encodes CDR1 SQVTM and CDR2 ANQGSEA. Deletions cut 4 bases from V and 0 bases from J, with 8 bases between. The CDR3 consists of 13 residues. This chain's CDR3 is CSVGQISTDTQYF. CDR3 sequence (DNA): TGCAGCGTTGGACAGATTAGCACAGATACGCAGTATTTT.

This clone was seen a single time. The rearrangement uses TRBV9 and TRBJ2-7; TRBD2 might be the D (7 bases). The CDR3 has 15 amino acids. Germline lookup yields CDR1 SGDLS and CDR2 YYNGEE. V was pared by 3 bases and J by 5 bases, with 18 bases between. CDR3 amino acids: CASSEGWGGGDEQYF. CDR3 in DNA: TGTGCCAGCAGCGAGGGGTGGGGGGGCGGAGACGAGCAGTACTTC.

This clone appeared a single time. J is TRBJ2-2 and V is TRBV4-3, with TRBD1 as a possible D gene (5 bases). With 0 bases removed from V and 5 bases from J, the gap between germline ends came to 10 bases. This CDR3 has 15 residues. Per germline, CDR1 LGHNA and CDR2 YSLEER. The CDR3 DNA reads TGCGCCAGCAGCCAAGACCTGACAGTAACCGGGGAGCTGTTTTTT. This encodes CASSQDLTVTGELFF.

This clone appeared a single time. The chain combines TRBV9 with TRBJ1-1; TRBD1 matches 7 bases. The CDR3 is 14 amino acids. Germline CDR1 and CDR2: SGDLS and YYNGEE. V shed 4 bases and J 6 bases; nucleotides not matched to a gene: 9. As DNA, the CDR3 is TGTGCCAGCAGCCCACTGACTAGGGGGCCTGAAGCTTTCTTT. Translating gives CASSPLTRGPEAFF.

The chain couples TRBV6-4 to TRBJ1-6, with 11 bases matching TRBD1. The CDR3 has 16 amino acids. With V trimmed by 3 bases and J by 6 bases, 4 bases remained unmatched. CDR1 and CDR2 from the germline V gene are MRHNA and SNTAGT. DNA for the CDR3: TGTGCCAGCAGTGAGGGGGGGACAGGGGGTAATTCACCCCTCCACTTT. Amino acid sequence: CASSEGGTGGNSPLHF.

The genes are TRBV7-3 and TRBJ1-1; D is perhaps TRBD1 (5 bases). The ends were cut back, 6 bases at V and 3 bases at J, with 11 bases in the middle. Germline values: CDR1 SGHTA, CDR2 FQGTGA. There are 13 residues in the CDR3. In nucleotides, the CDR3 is TGTGCCAGCAGTCGGGGGGAGGACACTGAAGCTTTCTTT. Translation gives CASSRGEDTEAFF.

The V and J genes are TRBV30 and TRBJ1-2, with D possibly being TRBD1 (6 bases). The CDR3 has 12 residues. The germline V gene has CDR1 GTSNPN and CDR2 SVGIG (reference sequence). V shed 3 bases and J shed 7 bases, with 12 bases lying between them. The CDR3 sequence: CAWRSGVGGYTF. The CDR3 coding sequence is TGTGCCTGGAGATCAGGGGTGGGTGGCTACACCTTC.